This TCR beta chain was recovered during a study of blood T cell repertoires in COVID-19. The CDR3 is 13 amino acids. Germline CDR1 is MDHEN and CDR2 is SYDVKM. Trimming pared 5 bases from V and 0 bases from J, leaving 6 bases between. The assay was immunoSEQ multiplex PCR, and TCRdb's table has in-frame clones only and misses some. The sample has 150,000 to 200,000 clones, approximately 80% seen once. Patients at the Seattle site were enrolled during active infection and followed longitudinally. This chain uses TRBV28 with TRBJ2-3; D is possibly TRBD2 (5 bases). The sequenced material came from peripheral blood. The sequence was obtained from a woman aged 70-85 years with COVID-19, enrolled during active disease. The CDR3 is CASSSGSTDTQYF. The DNA of the CDR3 is TGTGCCAGCAGTAGCGGTAGCACAGATACGCAGTATTTT.